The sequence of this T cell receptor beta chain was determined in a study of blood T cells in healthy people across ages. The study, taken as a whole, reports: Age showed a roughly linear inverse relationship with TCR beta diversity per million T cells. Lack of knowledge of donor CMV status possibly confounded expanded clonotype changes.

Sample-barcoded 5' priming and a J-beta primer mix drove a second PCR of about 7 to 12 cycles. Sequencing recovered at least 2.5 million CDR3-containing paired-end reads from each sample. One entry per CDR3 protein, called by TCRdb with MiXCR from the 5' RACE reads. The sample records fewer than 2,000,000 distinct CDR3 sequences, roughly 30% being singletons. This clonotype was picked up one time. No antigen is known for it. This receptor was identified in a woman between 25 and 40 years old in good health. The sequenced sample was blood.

DNA of the CDR3: TGTGCCAGCAGTCAGGTAGCGAAGGATACGCAGTATTTT. Its protein product is CASSQVAKDTQYF. The chain uses TRBV2 and TRBJ2-3, with D tentatively TRBD2 (5 bases). V was trimmed by 5 bases and J by 6 bases, leaving 12 bases between them. Germline values: CDR1 SNHLY, CDR2 FYNNEI. CDR3 size: 13 residues.